The 22 T cell receptor beta chains in this list originate from one sample, sequenced in a study of blood T cell repertoires in COVID-19. Repertoires were generated with immunoSEQ multiplex PCR, while TCRdb's copy carries only in-frame clones and drops some. The profile shows approximately 29,000 clones, 90% to 95% of them singletons. Sequencing was performed on peripheral blood. The source of these receptors is a woman in her 70s with COVID-19, enrolled during active disease.

The chain has TRBV19 and TRBJ1-5, with TRBD1 identical over 10 bases. With V trimmed by 2 bases and J by 2 bases, 9 bases remained unmatched. Germline assignment: CDR1 LNHDA and CDR2 SQIVND (reference sequence). This CDR3 is built from 18 residues. The CDR3 loop reads CASSILFPGTGGNQPQHF. CDR3 coding DNA: TGTGCCAGTAGTATACTCTTCCCCGGGACAGGGGGCAATCAGCCCCAGCATTTT.

The chain couples TRBV7-2 to TRBJ2-7; a weak D match, TRBD2 (5 bases). Germline loops: CDR1 SGHTA, CDR2 FQGNSA. CDR3 length: 16 amino acids. V was shortened by 3 bases and J by 3 bases, with 18 bases between the two germline ends. Here the CDR3 reads CASSFVGGGEGYEQYF. The DNA for the CDR3 is TGTGCCAGCAGCTTCGTTGGAGGAGGAGAGGGCTACGAGCAGTACTTC. Looking up the rest from reference TRBV7-2 and TRBJ2-7 gives the full variable domain: GAGVSQSPSNKVTEKGKDVELRCDPISGHTALYWYRQSLGQGLEFLIYFQGNSAPDKSGLPSDRFSAERTGGSVSTLTIQRTQQEDSAVYLCASSFVGGGEGYEQYFGPGTRLTVT.

J is TRBJ2-1 and V is TRBV19; no definite D call. The CDR3 extends over 12 amino acids. V shed 3 bases and J shed 2 bases, with 2 bases lying between them. From germline, CDR1 is LNHDA and CDR2 SQIVND (reference sequence). The CDR3 is CASSITYNEQFF. CDR3 DNA sequence: TGTGCCAGTAGTATTACCTACAATGAGCAGTTCTTC.

This chain's CDR3 is CASSQLAALTDTQYF. The CDR3, as DNA: TGTGCCAGCAGCCAATTAGCGGCCCTCACAGATACGCAGTATTTT. The rearrangement uses TRBV3-1 (or the pseudogene TRBV3-2) and TRBJ2-3; the D gene is possibly TRBD2 (6 bases). The germline V gene has CDR1 LGHDT and CDR2 YNNKEL (reference sequence). V was clipped by 2 bases and J by 2 bases, with 11 bases between them. The CDR3 consists of 15 residues.

V is TRBV14 and J is TRBJ1-5; 7 bases match TRBD1. The germline V gene encodes CDR1 SGHDN and CDR2 FVKESK. After removal of 1 base from V and 3 bases from J, the junction contained 3 bases not matched to a gene. The CDR3 is 15 residues long. The CDR3 is CASSQGGGINQPQHF. As DNA, the CDR3 is TGTGCCAGCAGCCAAGGAGGGGGCATCAATCAGCCCCAGCATTTT.

V and J are TRBV19 and TRBJ2-5; weak D call: TRBD2 (5 bases). V was shortened by 6 bases and J by 2 bases, with 10 bases between the two germline ends. This CDR3 has 13 amino acids. Germline CDR1 LNHDA, CDR2 SQIVND (reference sequence). The DNA of the CDR3 is TGTGCCAGTAGATCCGGACTGCAAGAGACCCAGTACTTC. Protein sequence: CASRSGLQETQYF.

J is TRBJ1-6 and V is TRBV27, with unresolved D. From germline, CDR1 is MNHEY and CDR2 SMNVEV (reference sequence). CDR3 length equals 18 residues. Trimming shortened V by 5 bases and J by 2 bases, and 19 bases separated the two germline ends. The CDR3 sequence: CASSPAALEPTYNSPLHF. DNA of the CDR3: TGTGCCAGCAGTCCCGCTGCCCTGGAGCCGACCTATAATTCACCCCTCCACTTT.

The chain combines TRBV6-5 with TRBJ2-5, with a weak D call TRBD1 (6 bases). CDR1 and CDR2 (germline): MNHEY, SVGAGI. With 6 bases removed from V and 7 bases from J, the gap between germline ends came to 15 bases. The CDR3 spans 13 residues. The CDR3 DNA reads as TGTGCCAGCAGACCTACAGGGTTTGGGACCCAGTACTTC. Translated, it gives CASRPTGFGTQYF.

The count of this clone is one. The chain carries TRBV10-3 and TRBJ1-2, with a possible D match to TRBD1 (5 bases). This CDR3 comprises 14 residues. V was pared by 0 bases and J by 7 bases, with 12 bases between. The germline V gene encodes CDR1 ENHRY and CDR2 SYGVKD. As DNA, the CDR3 is TGTGCCATCAGTGAGTCGAGATCAGGGTTTGGCTACACCTTC. As protein: CAISESRSGFGYTF.

The chain uses TRBV6-4 and TRBJ2-3; no definite D call. Germline-derived CDR1 and CDR2 are MRHNA and SNTAGT. The CDR3 consists of 14 residues. V was trimmed by 7 bases and J by 2 bases, leaving 13 bases between them. The DNA of the CDR3 is TGTGCCAGCAAGGCGGAAGACTTCACAGATACGCAGTATTTT. It encodes CASKAEDFTDTQYF.

The V gene is TRBV5-1, the J gene TRBJ2-7; 9 bases fit TRBD2. Germline V gene data show CDR1 as SGHRS and CDR2 as YFSETQ. The junction had 15 bases not matched to a gene; V was cut back by 0 bases and J by 2 bases. CDR3 size: 19 residues. The CDR3 nucleotides read TGCGCCAGCAGCTTGGGACTAGCGGTCAACTCAATTAAAACCTACGAGCAGTACTTC. This encodes CASSLGLAVNSIKTYEQYF.

The chain has TRBV6-5 and TRBJ2-3, with 10 bases lining up with TRBD2. V shed 6 bases and J 4 bases; nucleotides not matched to a gene: 4. The CDR3 has 14 amino acids. Germline-derived CDR1 and CDR2 are MNHEY and SVGAGI. In nucleotides, the CDR3 is TGTGCCAGCAGGCTAGCGGGAGCAGCAGATACGCAGTATTTT. This sequence encodes CASRLAGAADTQYF.

The chain employs TRBV6-6 and TRBJ1-3; D is possibly TRBD1 (6 bases). The length of the CDR3 is 14 residues. From germline, CDR1 is MNHNY and CDR2 SVGAGI (reference sequence). V lost 4 bases and J 4 bases, leaving 11 bases between the germline ends. CDR3 sequence reads: CASSSGVLGNTIYF. The CDR3 coding sequence is TGTGCCAGCAGTTCAGGGGTTTTAGGAAACACCATATATTTT.

The chain uses TRBV30 and TRBJ2-1; 7 nucleotides line up with TRBD1. CDR1 GTSNPN and CDR2 SVGIG come from the germline V gene (reference sequence). J gave up 7 bases and V 7 bases, and 7 bases lay outside the gene matches. This CDR3 spans 12 amino acids. In nucleotides, the CDR3 is TGTGCCTCGTACAGGGGCCTGAATGAGCAGTTCTTC. Its translation: CASYRGLNEQFF. The full variable domain, with the rest looked up from reference TRBV30 and TRBJ2-1, is SQTIHQWPATLVQPVGSPLSLECTVEGTSNPNLYWYRQAAGRGLQLLFYSVGIGQISSEVPQNLSASRPQDRQFILSSKKLLLSDSGFYLCASYRGLNEQFFGPGTRLTVL.

V is TRBV5-1 and J is TRBJ1-4; 7 bases line up with TRBD1. The CDR3 contains 15 residues. Trimming took 0 bases from V and 7 from J; bases not matched to a gene: 6. CDR1 and CDR2 (germline): SGHRS, YFSETQ. The CDR3: CASSLVQGVAEKLFF. The CDR3, as DNA: TGCGCCAGCAGCTTGGTTCAGGGGGTGGCTGAAAAACTGTTTTTT.

The V call is TRBV24-1, the J call TRBJ1-1; the match to TRBD1 covers 7 bases. Germline CDR1 and CDR2: KGHDR and SFDVKD. The CDR3 contains 14 residues. V was clipped by 5 bases and J by 1 base; unmatched bases: 3. In DNA, the CDR3 is TGTGCCACCAGTGGTAGGGGGCGGAACACTGAAGCTTTCTTT. It encodes CATSGRGRNTEAFF.

This chain links TRBV6-5 with TRBJ2-7; TRBD2 agrees at 8 bases. V lost 4 bases, J lost 5 bases, and 10 bases stayed unmatched. Germline CDR1 MNHEY, CDR2 SVGAGI. The CDR3 has 15 residues. The CDR3 region is CASSSTNSGTHEQYF. The CDR3 DNA follows: TGTGCCAGCAGTTCCACGAATAGCGGGACCCACGAGCAGTACTTC.

This clone was found once. The chain couples TRBV11-3 to TRBJ1-1, with TRBD1 as a possible D gene (6 bases). This CDR3 contains 15 residues. Germline loops: CDR1 SGHNT, CDR2 YENEEA. V was cut by 2 bases and J by 2 bases, with 12 bases left in between. The CDR3 is CASSLRGGFNTEAFF. The CDR3 DNA sequence: TGTGCCAGCAGCTTAAGAGGGGGTTTTAACACTGAAGCTTTCTTT. Looking up the rest from reference TRBV11-3 and TRBJ1-1 gives the full variable domain: EAGVVQSPRYKIIEKKQPVAFWCNPISGHNTLYWYLQNLGQGPELLIRYENEEAVDDSQLPKDRFSAERLKGVDSTLKIQPAELGDSAVYLCASSLRGGFNTEAFFGQGTRLTVV.

V and J are TRBV4-2 and TRBJ2-1, with TRBD2 identical over 14 bases. V trimming: 0 bases; J trimming: 9 bases; junction bases outside the gene matches: 7. Germline loops: CDR1 LGHNA, CDR2 YNFKEQ. This CDR3 comprises 17 residues. The CDR3 DNA follows: TGTGCCAGCAGCCAAGATCGACTAGCGGGAGGGCTTTCTGAGCAGTTCTTC. Translating gives CASSQDRLAGGLSEQFF.

Here the CDR3 DNA reads TGTGCCAGCTGGGCAGGTCGCGTAGCTTTCTTT. Translated, it gives CASWAGRVAFF. This sequence joins TRBV6-5 and TRBJ1-1; D is undetermined. The germline V gene encodes CDR1 MNHEY and CDR2 SVGAGI. Deletions cut 8 bases from V and 10 bases from J, with 14 bases between. The CDR3 has 11 residues.

The chain has TRBV18 and TRBJ2-2, with 7 bases matching TRBD1. Germline V CDR1 and CDR2: KGHSH, LQKENI. CDR3 length: 15 amino acids. With 3 bases clipped from V and 3 bases from J, the junction kept 4 bases outside the gene matches. The CDR3 loop is CASSPEGQHTGELFF. CDR3 nucleotides: TGTGCCAGCTCACCCGAGGGACAGCACACCGGGGAGCTGTTTTTT.

The V gene is TRBV5-1, the J gene TRBJ2-7, with 7 bases that match TRBD1. The V gene end was trimmed by 7 bases and the J gene end by 5 bases; junction bases not matched to a gene: 9. CDR3 length equals 13 residues. Per the germline V gene, CDR1 is SGHRS and CDR2 is YFSETQ. CDR3 amino acids: CASSETGSHEQYF. CDR3 bases: TGCGCCAGCTCGGAGACAGGGTCCCACGAGCAGTACTTC.